Listed here is a single T cell receptor (beta chain). These data originate in a study of blood T cell repertoires in COVID-19. Looking at the study overall: Sites across the United States, Italy and Spain contributed samples from acute and convalescent COVID-19. Sources were T cells, B-cell-depleted T cells, or PBMCs; the material itself was cDNA or gDNA.

The germline V gene encodes CDR1 SGHRS and CDR2 YFSETQ. The CDR3 length is 16 residues. The ends lost 4 bases at V and 3 bases at J; junction bases unmatched: 4. Original processing methods: Amplification with reference gene primers provided the estimates of nucleated cell counts. Assay: immunoSEQ multiplex PCR; the TCRdb copy retains only in-frame clones and omits some. V and J calls and clone size are given by that table; D and trimming were obtained from the DNA. The sample has 150,000 to 200,000 clones; around 80% are singletons. This rearrangement joins TRBV5-1 to TRBJ2-2; TRBD2 matches 12 bases. The sample comprised peripheral blood. The source is a woman aged 80 or over with acute or convalescent COVID-19. This CDR3 is CASSPTSGGYTGELFF. DNA for the CDR3: TGCGCCAGCAGCCCCACTAGCGGGGGGTACACCGGGGAGCTGTTTTTT.